This T cell receptor (beta chain) was identified during a study of T cell changes during pregnancy in multiple sclerosis. Data came from immunoSEQ multiplex PCR; TCRdb stores just in-frame clones and leaves some out. The profile shows over 90,000 clones, approximately 94% of them singletons. The CDR3 sequence is 15 residues long. Trimming cost V 4 bases and J 6 bases, with 16 bases left between them. CDR1 MDHEN and CDR2 SYDVKM come from the germline V gene. The sample consisted of peripheral blood, taken after pregnancy. This clonotype was obtained from a female donor with multiple sclerosis, enrolled in a pregnancy study. V and J are TRBV28 and TRBJ2-1; perhaps TRBD1 as D (6 bases). The CDR3 sequence: CASSSVLGAANEQFF. The DNA for the CDR3 is TGTGCCAGCAGTTCGGTTCTGGGGGCTGCCAATGAGCAGTTCTTC.